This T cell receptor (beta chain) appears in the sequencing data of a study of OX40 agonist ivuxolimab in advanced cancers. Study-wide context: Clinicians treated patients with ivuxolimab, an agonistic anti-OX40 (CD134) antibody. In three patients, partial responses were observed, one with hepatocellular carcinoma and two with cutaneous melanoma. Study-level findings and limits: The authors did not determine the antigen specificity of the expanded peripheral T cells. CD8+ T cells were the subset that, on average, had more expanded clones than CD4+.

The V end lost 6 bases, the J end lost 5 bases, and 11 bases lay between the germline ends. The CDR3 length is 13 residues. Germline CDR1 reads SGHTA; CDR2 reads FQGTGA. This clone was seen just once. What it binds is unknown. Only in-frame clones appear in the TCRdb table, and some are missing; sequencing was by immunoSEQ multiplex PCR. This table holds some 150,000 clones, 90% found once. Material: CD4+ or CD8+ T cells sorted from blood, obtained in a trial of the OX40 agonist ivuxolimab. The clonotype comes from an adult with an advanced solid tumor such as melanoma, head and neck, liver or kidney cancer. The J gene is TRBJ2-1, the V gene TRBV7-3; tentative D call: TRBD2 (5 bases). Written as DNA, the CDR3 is TGTGCCAGCAGTCCCAACGGGGACAATGAGCAGTTCTTC. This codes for CASSPNGDNEQFF.